The 30 T cell receptor beta chains reported below all come from one sample, sequenced in a study of identical twins. TCRdb used MiXCR to reprocess the 5' RACE reads, holding one entry per CDR3 protein. This table has 250,000 to 300,000 distinct CDR3 sequences, about 9% appearing once. Separately, the same data were catalogued under a study of yellow fever vaccine responses in identical twins.

Sequencing was done on a sample of CD8+ T cells sorted from blood. These receptor sequences come from a young woman in good health.

This clonotype was seen more than once but under ten times. The chain uses TRBV5-5 and TRBJ2-1; D is uncertain. V shed 3 bases and J shed 6 bases, with 13 bases lying between them. Per germline, CDR1 SGHKS and CDR2 YYEKEE (reference sequence). There are 14 residues in the CDR3. The CDR3 DNA is TGTGCCAGCAGCTCGGCCGGAGTCCTCAATGAGCAGTTCTTC. It yields the protein CASSSAGVLNEQFF.

The chain uses TRBV25-1 and TRBJ1-2, with 8 positions matching TRBD1. The germline CDR1 and CDR2 sequences are MGHDK and SYGVNS. The J segment lost 7 bases and the V segment lost 2 bases, leaving 9 bases of the junction unmatched. This CDR3 comprises 15 residues. CDR3 in DNA: TGTGCCAGCAGTGAACTCACCCAGGGGGCTGGTGGCTACACCTTC. It translates to CASSELTQGAGGYTF.

This clonotype was counted many times. This chain connects TRBV12-3 or TRBV12-4 to TRBJ2-7; TRBD1 might be the D (7 bases). The CDR3 spans 15 residues. V was pared by 6 bases and J by 1 base, with 16 bases between. CDR3 nucleotides: TGTGCCAGCAGCCCCTTTGCAGGGGGGTCCTACGAGCAGTACTTC. Translated: CASSPFAGGSYEQYF.

The chain joins TRBV18 to TRBJ2-3; 13 nucleotides agree with TRBD2. Germline trimming cut 6 bases from V and 1 base from J; bases unmatched to any gene: 7. The CDR3 runs 17 residues. Germline CDR1 and CDR2: KGHSH and LQKENI. The CDR3 is CASSQLAGGPGTDTQYF. In nucleotides, the CDR3 is TGTGCCAGCTCTCAACTAGCGGGAGGGCCGGGCACAGATACGCAGTATTTT.

This clonotype was recorded a few times. The genes are TRBV27 and TRBJ2-6, with D hard to call. Per the germline V gene, CDR1 is MNHEY and CDR2 is SMNVEV (reference sequence). The CDR3 runs 14 residues. Trimming removed 3 bases at V and 0 bases at J, with 3 bases between. The CDR3 DNA reads TGTGCCAGCAGTTTCCACTCTGGGGCCAACGTCCTGACTTTC. This sequence encodes CASSFHSGANVLTF.

Ten or more counts support this clonotype. V gene TRBV7-6 combines with J gene TRBJ2-3; possibly TRBD2 for D (6 bases). The CDR3 is made up of 15 amino acids. The V gene's germline CDR1 is SGHVS and CDR2 FNYEAQ. Trimming pared 3 bases from V and 1 base from J, leaving 11 bases between. CDR3 protein: CASSLGWEGTDTQYF. The CDR3 nucleotides read TGTGCCAGCAGCTTGGGCTGGGAGGGCACAGATACGCAGTATTTT.

Ten or more counts support this clonotype. The V call is TRBV4-3, the J call TRBJ2-7; tentatively, D is TRBD1 (5 bases). The CDR3 covers 18 residues. Between the trimmed V and J ends, which lost 0 bases and 2 bases, there was a span of 20 bases. CDR1 and CDR2 (germline): LGHNA, YSLEER. CDR3 protein: CASSQDNSGCVRTYEQYF. The CDR3 nucleotides are TGCGCCAGCAGCCAAGATAATTCAGGGTGTGTTCGGACCTACGAGCAGTACTTC.

This clonotype was picked up many times. The chain uses TRBV2 and TRBJ2-5; D is possibly TRBD1 (5 bases). CDR3 size: 15 residues. CDR1 is SNHLY, CDR2 FYNNEI, per germline. Trimming removed 6 bases at V and 0 bases at J, with 14 bases between. CDR3: CASSETQGYQETQYF. The CDR3, as DNA: TGTGCCAGCAGCGAGACGCAGGGTTACCAAGAGACCCAGTACTTC.

This clonotype showed up many times. This rearrangement joins TRBV6-1 to TRBJ2-3; TRBD2 aligns across 7 bases. The J segment lost 4 bases and the V segment lost 6 bases, leaving 13 bases of the junction unmatched. This CDR3 contains 16 residues. Germline CDR1 reads MNHNS; CDR2 reads SASEGT. This chain's CDR3 is CASSDPRSGIPDTQYF. As DNA, the CDR3 is TGTGCCAGCAGCGATCCGAGAAGCGGGATACCAGATACGCAGTATTTT.

J is TRBJ2-1 and V is TRBV7-8; tentative D call: TRBD1 (6 bases). From germline, CDR1 is SGHVS and CDR2 FQNEAQ. There are 15 residues in the CDR3. V was pared by 3 bases and J by 3 bases, with 12 bases between. The CDR3 bases are TGTGCCAGCAGCTTGGACAGACCGAACTACAATGAGCAGTTCTTC. Its translation: CASSLDRPNYNEQFF.

This clonotype came up many times. The chain uses TRBV3-1 and TRBJ2-1, with D perhaps TRBD2 (6 bases). Trimming cost V 1 base and J 9 bases, with 13 bases left between them. This CDR3 has 14 amino acids. Per germline, CDR1 LGHDT and CDR2 YNNKEL (reference sequence). CDR3 loop: CASSQGGDVSEQFF. CDR3 DNA: TGTGCCAGCAGCCAAGGGGGGGATGTGAGTGAGCAGTTCTTC.

This clonotype was found a few times. This chain uses TRBV27 with TRBJ2-7; TRBD2 is a possible D gene (6 bases). The germline V and J ends were trimmed by 3 bases and 2 bases, with 8 bases remaining between them. The germline V gene encodes CDR1 MNHEY and CDR2 SMNVEV (reference sequence). This CDR3 has 13 amino acids. The chain's CDR3 is CASSFGSPYEQYF. In nucleotides, the CDR3 is TGTGCCAGCAGTTTCGGGAGCCCCTACGAGCAGTACTTC.

This clonotype has just a few counts. The J gene is TRBJ2-3, the V gene TRBV7-9; TRBD2 matches at 13 bases. Unmatched junction bases numbered 9, after V lost 4 bases and J lost 11 bases. Per the germline V gene, CDR1 is SEHNR and CDR2 is FQNEAQ (reference sequence). There are 15 residues in the CDR3. The CDR3 sequence is CASSSELAGGPKQYF. CDR3 nucleotides: TGTGCCAGCAGCTCGGAACTAGCGGGGGGGCCCAAGCAGTATTTT. The full variable domain, in which reference TRBV7-9 and TRBJ2-3 provide the parts outside the CDR3, is DTGVSQNPRHKITKRGQNVTFRCDPISEHNRLYWYRQTLGQGPEFLTYFQNEAQLEKSRLLSDRFSAERPKGSFSTLEIQRTEQGDSAMYLCASSSELAGGPKQYFGPGTRLTVL.

Only a few counts were recorded for this clonotype. The chain couples TRBV28 to TRBJ2-3; unclear D gene. V shed 3 bases and J shed 4 bases, with 20 bases lying between them. CDR3 length: 17 residues. Germline V CDR1 and CDR2: MDHEN, SYDVKM. For the CDR3, the DNA is TGTGCCAGCAGTTTCGTAGAGGTGTCGGGTTTTGCAGATACGCAGTATTTT. This translates into CASSFVEVSGFADTQYF.

This chain uses TRBV5-6 with TRBJ2-7; TRBD2 matches 14 bases. V lost 4 bases, J lost 3 bases, and 9 bases stayed unmatched. Germline V gene sequence: CDR1 SGHDT, CDR2 YYEEEE. The CDR3 has 17 amino acids. The CDR3 region is CASSGGLAGGNRYEQYF. The DNA of the CDR3 is TGTGCCAGCAGCGGCGGACTAGCGGGAGGCAACCGCTACGAGCAGTACTTC.

At least ten counts were recorded for this clonotype. The chain employs TRBV15 and TRBJ2-3; 9 bases are a match to TRBD2. The CDR3 is 14 residues long. The germline gives CDR1 LNHNV, CDR2 YYDKDF (reference sequence). Losses at the gene ends were 4 bases for V and 7 bases for J; bases not matched to a gene: 6. This CDR3 reads CATSTSGATNTQYF. The CDR3 DNA follows: TGTGCCACCAGCACTAGCGGGGCGACAAATACGCAGTATTTT. Based on the CDR3 plus reference TRBV15 and TRBJ2-3, the full variable domain is DAMVIQNPRYQVTQFGKPVTLSCSQTLNHNVMYWYQQKSSQAPKLLFHYYDKDFNNEADTPDNFQSRRPNTSFCFLDIRSPGLGDTAMYLCATSTSGATNTQYFGPGTRLTVL.

This clonotype was detected ten times or more. The genes are TRBV12-3 or TRBV12-4 and TRBJ1-3; D is perhaps TRBD1 (5 bases). This CDR3 has 16 amino acids. With 4 bases removed from V and 1 base from J, the gap between germline ends came to 14 bases. DNA of the CDR3: TGTGCCAGCAGTTCCCCGGGGGGGACGTCTGGAAACACCATATATTTT. It is translated as CASSSPGGTSGNTIYF.

The chain links TRBV27 to TRBJ2-7; D possibly uses TRBD1 or TRBD2 (5 bases each). Germline V gene lookup returns CDR1 MNHEY and CDR2 SMNVEV (reference sequence). The V end was cut by 8 bases, the J end by 0 bases, with 14 bases between. The CDR3 is made up of 14 amino acids. CDR3 DNA: TGTGCCAGCGGATTCGGGACGGACTCCTACGAGCAGTACTTC. Amino acids: CASGFGTDSYEQYF.

This clonotype was detected many times. The chain is built from TRBV29-1 and TRBJ2-2; the D gene is possibly TRBD1 (6 bases). CDR1 is SQVTM and CDR2 is ANQGSEA in the germline V gene. This CDR3 has 12 amino acids. CDR3 nucleotides: TGCACCGCACAGGGTATGGGCGGGGAGCTGTTTTTT. Encoded protein: CTAQGMGGELFF.

The chain carries TRBV28 and TRBJ2-2, with TRBD2 matching over 8 bases. This CDR3 has 14 residues. CDR1 and CDR2 (germline): MDHEN, SYDVKM. V dropped 7 bases and J dropped 5; count of bases not matched to a gene: 6. The CDR3 loop reads CASTFRGGTGELFF. In DNA, the CDR3 is TGTGCCAGCACCTTCCGGGGGGGAACCGGGGAGCTGTTTTTT.

This clonotype appeared many times. The gene calls are TRBV18 and TRBJ2-7; 7 bases line up with TRBD1. This CDR3 is built from 16 residues. J lost 0 bases, V lost 1 base, and 6 bases had no gene match. In germline, CDR1 is KGHSH, CDR2 LQKENI. In DNA, the CDR3 is TGTGCCAGCTCACCACAGGGACAGAGATACTCCTACGAGCAGTACTTC. This sequence encodes CASSPQGQRYSYEQYF. Variable domain in full (rest from reference TRBV18 and TRBJ2-7): NAGVMQNPRHLVRRRGQEARLRCSPMKGHSHVYWYRQLPEEGLKFMVYLQKENIIDESGMPKERFSAEFPKEGPSILRIQQVVRGDSAAYFCASSPQGQRYSYEQYFGPGTRLTVT.

This clonotype was counted a few times. V is TRBV27 and J is TRBJ1-6, with a weak D call TRBD1 (6 bases). CDR1 is MNHEY and CDR2 is SMNVEV in the germline V gene (reference sequence). V lost 6 bases, J lost 9 bases, and 15 bases lay in between. This CDR3 contains 14 residues. The CDR3 coding sequence is TGTGCCAGCAGACCACAGGGAAAAGGTTCACCCCTCCACTTT. Amino acid sequence: CASRPQGKGSPLHF.

In this sample, this clonotype turned up a few times. The CDR3 DNA reads TGTGCCAGCAGCCAAGATCCCCCCTCGGCAGGGCGACACGAGCAGTACTTC. Translated: CASSQDPPSAGRHEQYF. The chain has TRBV3-1 and TRBJ2-7; the D gene is possibly TRBD1 (5 bases). Trimming pared 0 bases from V and 5 bases from J, leaving 20 bases between. Germline lookup yields CDR1 LGHDT and CDR2 YNNKEL (reference sequence). The CDR3 length is 17 residues.

The rearrangement uses TRBV4-3 and TRBJ2-1; 11 positions agree with TRBD2. In germline, CDR1 is LGHNA, CDR2 YSLEER. The CDR3 is 15 amino acids. The V and J ends lost 3 bases and 10 bases, in that order; junction bases with no gene match: 8. CDR3 sequence (DNA): TGCGCCAGCAGCCAGACTAGCGGGGACTTTTGGGAGCAGTTCTTC. Protein sequence: CASSQTSGDFWEQFF.

This clonotype was seen more than once but under ten times. The chain links TRBV6-5 to TRBJ1-2; no reliable D call. V lost 5 bases to trimming and J lost 6 bases, with 10 bases between them. The CDR3 covers 12 residues. Germline V gene lookup returns CDR1 MNHEY and CDR2 SVGAGI. The CDR3 reads CASSVGGHGYTF. The CDR3 DNA reads as TGTGCCAGCAGTGTGGGCGGACATGGCTACACCTTC.

This chain uses TRBV6-2 or TRBV6-3 with TRBJ2-6, with TRBD1 as a possible D gene (5 bases). The CDR3 runs 16 residues. Trimming stripped 2 bases from V and 0 bases from J, with 8 bases between. The germline V gene encodes CDR1 MNHEY and CDR2 SVGEGT. The CDR3 sequence: CASSYGADSGANVLTF. The CDR3 DNA follows: TGTGCCAGCAGTTACGGGGCCGACTCTGGGGCCAACGTCCTGACTTTC.

Note on this clonotype: The junction shows a germline mismatch at one end, possibly a read error. The CDR3 loop reads CASSLYLGDEQYF. In DNA, the CDR3 is TGTGCTAGCAGCCTTTATCTTGGGGACGAGCAGTACTTC. This chain connects TRBV7-7 to TRBJ2-7; D is unresolved. Germline V lookup: CDR1 SSHAT, CDR2 FNYEAQ (reference sequence). CDR3 length: 13 residues.

The table lists this clonotype with a few counts. The chain recombines TRBV28 with TRBJ1-2; D is perhaps TRBD1 (5 bases). CDR1 is MDHEN and CDR2 is SYDVKM in the germline V gene. This CDR3 comprises 14 residues. V was clipped by 3 bases and J by 5 bases, with 13 bases between them. The CDR3, as DNA: TGTGCCAGCAGTTTCCTCATCGGGGGATATGGCTACACCTTC. Amino acids: CASSFLIGGYGYTF.

This clonotype was seen a handful of times. The chain uses TRBV24-1 and TRBJ2-3; the D gene is possibly TRBD2 (6 bases). Trimming cost V 4 bases and J 2 bases, with 18 bases left between them. There are 17 residues in the CDR3. Germline V gene lookup returns CDR1 KGHDR and CDR2 SFDVKD. For the CDR3, the DNA is TGTGCCACCAGTGACCCGGGACTCCTGGCGCTCACAGATACGCAGTATTTT. It encodes CATSDPGLLALTDTQYF.

This clonotype was counted only a few times. The CDR3 DNA sequence: TGTGCCAGTAGTATAGTACCCCCCAATGAGCAGTTCTTC. Its translation: CASSIVPPNEQFF. The J gene is TRBJ2-1, the V gene TRBV19; D unresolved. V gave up 1 base and J gave up 6 bases, with 7 bases separating them. Germline-derived CDR1 and CDR2 are LNHDA and SQIVND (reference sequence). CDR3 length equals 13 residues. Using reference TRBV19 and TRBJ2-1 for the parts outside the CDR3, the full variable domain is DGGITQSPKYLFRKEGQNVTLSCEQNLNHDAMYWYRQDPGQGLRLIYYSQIVNDFQKGDIAEGYSVSREKKESFPLTVTSAQKNPTAFYLCASSIVPPNEQFFGPGTRLTVL.